The sequence of this T cell receptor (beta chain) was determined in a study of shared clonotypes between healthy human individuals. Study as a whole: The composition of the donors was a couple of women and three men aged 18 to 49.

Subsets obtained from CD4+ cells comprised CD45RA+ naive and CD45RA-negative memory cells. The V end lost 5 bases, the J end lost 0 bases, and 13 bases lay between the germline ends. Germline CDR1 and CDR2: SGHTA and FQGTGA. This CDR3 region has 16 residues. In the source study's methods: ImmunoSEQ output held junction-only sequences without quality scores, so filtering differed. TCRdb's table, derived via immunoSEQ multiplex PCR, lists solely in-frame clones and lacks some. The DNA was the basis for D and trimming; V, J and clone size are from that table. This sample has 1,400,000 or so clones, with 97% to 99% found just once. This clone has only one observation.

The sequenced material came from naive CD4+ T cells sorted from blood. The subset is: CD45RA+ positively selected. The rearrangement uses TRBV7-3 and TRBJ2-2, with D unclear. The TCR originated in a man in his thirties or forties in good health. The CDR3 sequence is CASSPVYGSNTGELFF. The CDR3 coding sequence is TGTGCCAGCAGCCCCGTTTACGGATCGAACACCGGGGAGCTGTTTTTT.